One TCR beta chain is described in this entry. The CDR3 loop spans 17 amino acids. Trimming stripped 3 bases from V and 0 bases from J, with 19 bases between. Germline lookup yields CDR1 SGHRS and CDR2 YFSETQ. These data originate in a study of blood T cell repertoires in COVID-19. In the authors' methods: Quantification of nucleated cells was approximated via reference gene primer amplification. Sequencing used immunoSEQ multiplex PCR; TCRdb keeps in-frame clones, though not all of them. The V and J calls and clone size come from that table; D and trimming were worked out from the DNA. The repertoire holds over 100,000 clones, with around 86% as singletons.

The sample comprised peripheral blood. The chain links TRBV5-1 to TRBJ2-7; D not resolved. The clonotype was recovered from a woman aged 65 to 85 with COVID-19, enrolled during active disease. In DNA form, the CDR3 reads TGCGCCAGCAGCTCACCCCCGCCGGCGCCTAGCTCCTACGAGCAGTACTTC. Its protein product is CASSSPPPAPSSYEQYF.